These T cell receptor beta chains were read from a single sample in a study of control samples from healthy donors and cancer patients. Libraries were prepared by immunoSEQ multiplex PCR; TCRdb keeps only in-frame clonotypes and omits some of them. The sample has 95,000 to 100,000 clones, around 89% seen once. The sequenced material came from blood. Receptor source: a man aged 30-40 years in good health. Both conserved end residues are part of each CDR3. Each record gives: clone size, D gene, J gene, V gene, CDR3 DNA, CDR3 protein. The D gene is left open where the match is weak. Rows may omit the clone size; those that give it use once, few, many or a size class.

-	-	TRBJ1-1	TRBV19	TGTGCCAGTAGTGCAGTACTGACCCGAAGAATCTCTGAAGCTTTCTTT	CASSAVLTRRISEAFF
-	-	TRBJ2-1	TRBV27	TGTGCCAGCAGTTTCGGCCTAAACGGGGATGAGCAGTTCTTC	CASSFGLNGDEQFF
-	TRBD1	TRBJ1-2	TRBV6-4	TGTGCCAGCAGGAGACAGGGGGCGCCTGGCTACACCTTC	CASRRQGAPGYTF
-	TRBD1	TRBJ1-6	TRBV7-9	TGTGCCAGCAGCTTAGTAGGCAGGGGGGACTTTAATTCACCCCTCCACTTT	CASSLVGRGDFNSPLHF
-	-	TRBJ1-5	TRBV5-6	TGTGCCAGCAGCTCCTTTGGCAGGGGTGGGGATAGCAATCAGCCCCAGCATTTT	CASSSFGRGGDSNQPQHF
-	-	TRBJ2-5	TRBV28	TGTGCCAGCAGCGCTATCGGAGGGCAAGAGACCCAGTACTTC	CASSAIGGQETQYF
-	TRBD2	TRBJ2-1	TRBV9	TGTGCCAGCAGTGGCCGTGGGACTAGCGAACCTTTTAGCTCCTACAATGAGCAGTTCTTC	CASSGRGTSEPFSSYNEQFF
-	-	TRBJ2-1	TRBV6-6	TGTGCCAGCAGTATTAACTCGGGAGCCTCCTACAATGAGCAGTTCTTC	CASSINSGASYNEQFF
-	-	TRBJ1-1	TRBV6-5	TGTGCCAGCAGTTCCCGACTGCATAACACTGAAGCTTTCTTT	CASSSRLHNTEAFF
-	-	TRBJ1-1	TRBV20-1	TGCAGTGCTAGGGAGAACACTGAAGCTTTCTTT	CSARENTEAFF
-	-	TRBJ1-6	TRBV2	TGTGCCAGCAGTGGCAGGGGCATGGGGTTATCACCCCTCCACTTT	CASSGRGMGLSPLHF
-	TRBD2	TRBJ2-2	TRBV9	TGTGCCAGCAGCGTAGGGGGAGGGTACACCGGGGAGCTGTTTTTT	CASSVGGGYTGELFF
-	-	TRBJ2-2	TRBV7-9	TGTGCCAGCAGCTTACTTGGACCGGTGGGCACCGGGGAGCTGTTTTTT	CASSLLGPVGTGELFF
-	TRBD2	TRBJ2-2	TRBV9	TGTGCCAGCAGCGCTCTAGCGGGAGCTTATACCGGGGAGCTGTTTTTT	CASSALAGAYTGELFF
-	-	TRBJ1-3	TRBV30	TGTGCCTGCCCCGCCAGCTCTGGAAACACCATATATTTT	CACPASSGNTIYF
-	-	TRBJ1-5	TRBV27	TGTGCCAGCAGTTCGTACCCCCCAAACAATCAGCCCCAGCATTTT	CASSSYPPNNQPQHF
few	-	TRBJ2-7	TRBV7-2	TGTGCCAGCAGCCGCACTCAGGGCTACGAGCAGTACTTC	CASSRTQGYEQYF
-	TRBD1	TRBJ1-1	TRBV30	TGTGCCGGCGAGGGGGCTCGTGGCACTGAAGCTTTCTTT	CAGEGARGTEAFF
-	TRBD2	TRBJ2-1	TRBV30	TGTGCCTGGAGTGGGGGACTAGCGGGGGATTACAATGAGCAGTTCTTC	CAWSGGLAGDYNEQFF
-	-	TRBJ2-5	TRBV3-1/TRBV3-2	TGTGCCAGCAGCCCCACTGGGGGGGAGACCCAGTACTTC	CASSPTGGETQYF
-	-	TRBJ2-2	TRBV11-3	TGTGCCAGCAGCTTATATGCGGGTGACACCGGGGAGCTGTTTTTT	CASSLYAGDTGELFF
-	-	TRBJ2-1	TRBV11-2	TGTGCCAGCAGCCCCCCACCCGATCTGAGCTCCTACAATGAGCAGTTCTTC	CASSPPPDLSSYNEQFF
-	TRBD1	TRBJ2-5	TRBV5-4	TGTGCCAGCAGCTTGTTGACAGGGGCCGGCCAAGAGACCCAGTACTTC	CASSLLTGAGQETQYF
-	-	TRBJ1-3	TRBV6-5	TGTGCCAGCAGTACAGGGACCTCTGGAAACACCATATATTTT	CASSTGTSGNTIYF
-	-	TRBJ1-5	TRBV2	TGTGCCAGCAGTGCGGCGAGGGGACAGCCCCAGCATTTT	CASSAARGQPQHF
-	TRBD1	TRBJ1-4	TRBV6-5	TGTGCCAGCAGTCCCAGGGGGCATGAAAAACTGTTTTTT	CASSPRGHEKLFF
few	TRBD1	TRBJ2-1	TRBV12-5	TGTGCTAGTGGTTTGAGTAACAGGGGCGACGAGCAGTTCTTC	CASGLSNRGDEQFF
-	TRBD1	TRBJ1-2	TRBV4-1	TGCGCCAGCAGCCAAGCCGGGACAGTACTCTATGGCTACACCTTC	CASSQAGTVLYGYTF
-	-	TRBJ2-1	TRBV10-2	TGCGCCAGCAGGACCCCTAGCTATGAGCAGTTCTTC	CASRTPSYEQFF
-	-	TRBJ2-5	TRBV5-1	TGCGCCAGCAGCCCCGGCTGGGGCGAAGGCCAAGAGACCCAGTACTTC	CASSPGWGEGQETQYF
once	-	TRBJ1-5	TRBV18	TGTGCCAGCTCACCTACCACCGGGGCCAATAGCAATCAGCCCCAGCATTTT	CASSPTTGANSNQPQHF
once	TRBD1	TRBJ1-1	TRBV15	TGTGCCACCAGCTCTCGACAGGGCACTGAAGCTTTCTTT	CATSSRQGTEAFF
-	TRBD1	TRBJ2-1	TRBV19	TGTGCCAGTAGTATATATGGGACAGGGAACAATGAGCAGTTCTTC	CASSIYGTGNNEQFF
many	-	TRBJ2-7	TRBV5-6	TGTGCCAGCAGCTCCCCAAGCGGCACCTACGAGCAGTACTTC	CASSSPSGTYEQYF
once	-	TRBJ1-1	TRBV18	TGTGCCAGCTCTACCTACGGGTCAGAAGCTTTCTTT	CASSTYGSEAFF
-	-	TRBJ1-3	TRBV7-2	TGTGCCAGCAGCCACATACCAGAAAACACCATATATTTT	CASSHIPENTIYF
-	TRBD2	TRBJ2-5	TRBV25-1	TGTGCCAGCAGGGGGGACCCACTAGCGATAGAGACCCAGTACTTC	CASRGDPLAIETQYF
few	-	TRBJ2-7	TRBV7-9	TGTGCCAGCAGCTCCGTAGTTACGGGGGTCTCCTACGAGCAGTACTTC	CASSSVVTGVSYEQYF
-	-	TRBJ1-1	TRBV4-3	TGCGCCAGCAGCCAAGATGGAAGGTCCGAAGCTTTCTTT	CASSQDGRSEAFF
-	TRBD1	TRBJ1-1	TRBV7-2	TGTGCCAGCAGCAGAGACAGGGCGTCCATGAACACTGAAGCTTTCTTT	CASSRDRASMNTEAFF
-	-	TRBJ1-4	TRBV28	TGTGCCAGCACCGCACCGTCCCTGAATGAAAAACTGTTTTTT	CASTAPSLNEKLFF
-	-	TRBJ1-1	TRBV18	TGTGCCAGCTCGAACCAAGAGATGAACACTGAAGCTTTCTTT	CASSNQEMNTEAFF
-	-	TRBJ1-2	TRBV10-3	TGTGCCATCAGTGAGTCGGGAGGGCTTAGCTATGGCTACACCTTC	CAISESGGLSYGYTF
-	-	TRBJ1-4	TRBV7-9	TGTGCCAGCGGCCGGGACCGTGAAAAACTGTTTTTT	CASGRDREKLFF
-	-	TRBJ1-4	TRBV6-5	TGTGCCAGCAGTTACTCTGCGGGGGCGCTTGAAAAACTGTTTTTT	CASSYSAGALEKLFF
-	TRBD2	TRBJ2-1	TRBV4-1	TGCGCCAGCAGCCTCTATCCGGGAGGTACAGGTAGTGAGCAGTTCTTC	CASSLYPGGTGSEQFF
-	-	TRBJ2-3	TRBV5-5	TGTGCCAGCAGCTTGTACAGATACACAGATACGCAGTATTTT	CASSLYRYTDTQYF
-	-	TRBJ2-2	TRBV19	TGTGCCAGTAGTAGTAGGGCTATCCAGGCCGGGGAGCTGTTTTTT	CASSSRAIQAGELFF
-	-	TRBJ2-4	TRBV15	TGTGCCACCAGCAGAGAGGCGGGGTACAAAAACATTCAGTACTTC	CATSREAGYKNIQYF
-	-	TRBJ2-1	TRBV28	TGTGCCAGCAGTTTCGGACTGATGGGACAGTTCTTC	CASSFGLMGQFF
-	TRBD1	TRBJ1-2	TRBV6-5	TGTGCCAGCAGTCCAGGGGGTGGGGGTACCTATGGCTACACCTTC	CASSPGGGGTYGYTF
-	TRBD2	TRBJ2-5	TRBV29-1	TGCAGCGTTCAGAGGGAGGGAGCGATTGAAGAGACCCAGTACTTC	CSVQREGAIEETQYF
-	-	TRBJ2-5	TRBV5-1	TGCGCCAGCAGCTTGGCCGGCTTTCAAGAGACCCAGTACTTC	CASSLAGFQETQYF
once	-	TRBJ1-1	TRBV5-1	TGCGCCAGCAGCTTGAGTATGATAGAGGCTGAAGCTTTCTTT	CASSLSMIEAEAFF
-	TRBD2	TRBJ2-5	TRBV7-2	TGTGCCAGCAGCCCCGGGCTAGCGGGAGTGGAGACCCAGTACTTC	CASSPGLAGVETQYF
-	-	TRBJ2-5	TRBV11-1	TGTGCCAGCCTCTCGGGGCCTCTCGAAGAGACCCAGTACTTC	CASLSGPLEETQYF
-	TRBD1	TRBJ1-6	TRBV9	TGTGCCAGCAGCGGACAGGGTTCACCCCTCCACTTT	CASSGQGSPLHF
-	-	TRBJ1-4	TRBV7-6	TGTGCCAGCAGCAACAGGTTTAATGAAAAACTGTTTTTT	CASSNRFNEKLFF
-	TRBD1	TRBJ1-6	TRBV28	TGTGCCAGCAGACCCCGGGACAGGGGTAACTCACCCCTCCACTTT	CASRPRDRGNSPLHF